A single sample is the source of the 9 T cell receptor beta chains below, sequenced in a study of T cell repertoires in cytomegalovirus infection. No antigen is known for these receptors. TCRdb re-called the reads with MiXCR, one entry per CDR3 protein. The sample carries around 430,000 distinct CDR3 sequences, approximately 42% recorded once. This specimen consisted of cultured PBMCs, obtained from culture after CMV antigen stimulation. These receptors were taken from a human donor in good health (CMV status not recorded). Some clones in this sample may be carry-over from other donors' samples.

This clonotype was picked up a small number of times. The J gene is TRBJ2-7, the V gene TRBV20-1; no firm D call. Trimming removed 6 bases from V and 0 bases from J, with 15 bases in between. The V gene's germline CDR1 is DFQATT and CDR2 SNEGSKA (reference sequence). This CDR3 is built from 14 residues. CDR3 residues: CSATGPLLSYEQYF. The CDR3 DNA reads as TGCAGTGCAACCGGGCCCCTCCTCTCCTACGAGCAGTACTTC.

This clonotype occurred a few times. The chain recombines TRBV6-1 with TRBJ1-5; the D gene is possibly TRBD1 (6 bases). Between the trimmed V and J ends, which lost 7 bases and 5 bases, there was a span of 21 bases. The CDR3 loop spans 16 amino acids. Germline V CDR1 and CDR2: MNHNS, SASEGT. CDR3 in amino acids: CASKSLHRVIYQPQHF. The CDR3 region has the DNA TGTGCCAGCAAAAGCCTACACAGGGTTATTTATCAGCCCCAGCATTTT.

This clonotype occurred many times. The rearrangement uses TRBV7-2 and TRBJ1-1; no definite D call. With 5 bases removed from V and 1 base from J, the gap between germline ends came to 11 bases. The CDR3 contains 14 residues. Germline V gene sequence: CDR1 SGHTA, CDR2 FQGNSA. Here the CDR3 DNA reads TGTGCCAGCAGCCGAATGGCAGGGAACACTGAAGCTTTCTTT. Amino acids: CASSRMAGNTEAFF.

This clonotype was recorded many times. This sequence joins TRBV7-6 and TRBJ2-5; D remains unclear. CDR1 SGHVS and CDR2 FNYEAQ come from the germline V gene. The V end was cut by 4 bases, the J end by 4 bases, with 7 bases between. There are 12 residues in the CDR3. As DNA, the CDR3 is TGTGCCAGCAGCTCTAGTAGAGAGACCCAGTACTTC. Encoded protein: CASSSSRETQYF.

The chain joins TRBV5-1 to TRBJ2-7; D remains ambiguous. Trimming removed 4 bases at V and 3 bases at J, with 17 bases between. CDR3 length: 15 amino acids. From germline, CDR1 is SGHRS and CDR2 YFSETQ. CDR3 DNA sequence: TGCGCCAGCAGCCCAGGTGGCACGACGAACTACGAGCAGTACTTC. Residues: CASSPGGTTNYEQYF.

CDR3 bases: TGTGCCAGCAGCTTGGGACAGGAGCCTAGCACAGATACGCAGTATTTT. As protein: CASSLGQEPSTDTQYF. This chain connects TRBV5-5 to TRBJ2-3; D is possibly TRBD1 (6 bases). The CDR3 contains 16 residues. V lost 0 bases and J lost 0, with 11 bases in between. Looked up from germline, CDR1 is SGHKS and CDR2 is YYEKEE (reference sequence).

This chain joins TRBV12-3 or TRBV12-4 and TRBJ2-7; 7 bases agree with TRBD1. V shed 6 bases and J 3 bases; nucleotides not matched to a gene: 8. This CDR3 has 14 residues. This CDR3 reads CASSNRDRFYEQYF. The DNA of the CDR3 is TGTGCCAGCAGCAACCGGGACAGATTCTACGAGCAGTACTTC.

This clonotype was detected many times. The V and J genes are TRBV7-2 and TRBJ2-1; the D gene is possibly TRBD1 (6 bases). Germline CDR1 reads SGHTA; CDR2 reads FQGNSA. The V end was cut by 5 bases, the J end by 4 bases, with 21 bases between. CDR3 size: 17 residues. CDR3 protein: CASSGIHGQSQYNEQFF. CDR3 nucleotide sequence: TGTGCCAGCAGCGGGATACACGGACAGTCGCAATACAATGAGCAGTTCTTC.

The chain joins TRBV5-4 to TRBJ2-3, with unresolved D. Trimming removed 3 bases from V and 2 bases from J, with 10 bases in between. The CDR3 is made up of 14 amino acids. CDR1 and CDR2 (germline): SGHNT, YYREEE (reference sequence). The DNA for the CDR3 is TGTGCCAGCAGCTGGTGGGGATTCACAGATACGCAGTATTTT. Residues: CASSWWGFTDTQYF.